This T cell receptor beta chain came from a study of patients and donors after allogeneic stem cell transplantation. Germline-derived CDR1 and CDR2 are SGHRS and YFSETQ. Trimming took off 0 bases at V and 5 bases at J, with 5 bases between the two ends. This CDR3 contains 13 residues. TCRdb processed the RT-PCR reads anew with MiXCR; each CDR3 protein has one entry. The sample lists approximately 160,000 distinct CDR3 sequences; nearly 25% were seen once. Sequenced material: blood, either unsorted or a sorted T cell fraction (not recorded which). The V call is TRBV5-1, the J call TRBJ2-2; D uncertain. The clonotype comes from a human donor who was either an allogeneic HSCT recipient or a stem cell or donor lymphocyte infusion donor (not recorded which). It is not recorded whose cells these are; they may come from a transplant donor. CDR3 in amino acids: CASSLAVTGELFF. DNA for the CDR3: TGCGCCAGCAGCTTGGCGGTAACCGGGGAGCTGTTTTTT.